The TCR beta chain under discussion was sequenced for a study of human T cells and chemical hapten exposure (dated by TCRdb to the early 2020s). Notes on the research overall: For sensitization, 2% DPC in acetone was applied to an approximately 2 cm by approximately 2 cm area of upper inner arm skin. Peripheral blood TCR repertoire changes were tracked in vivo in alopecia patients during primary and secondary sensitization to the hapten diphenylcyclopropenone (DPC). Blood for TCR sequencing was provided by twenty-nine alopecia patients at one to four time points (pre-sensitization, 2, 6 and 24 weeks). Libraries were pooled for sequencing, and per-sample TCR yields varied mainly because of small differences in library volumes within the pool. Patch testing on the upper back used Finn chambers containing 0.01% DPC, with scoring done after 6 days according to International Contact Dermatitis Research Group standards. Throughout the roughly 24-week study period, patients were also given weekly therapeutic DPC doses on the scalp. Patient blood was sampled pre-sensitization (week 0) and at 2, 6 and about 24 weeks after DPC sensitization. The patient cohort, mostly female, included alopecia areata with under or over 50% scalp involvement, alopecia totalis and alopecia universalis.

On the study overall, not on this receptor specifically: No change with DPC sensitization was found in the number of TCRs above 1 in 1000 frequency, and no evidence of global repertoire structure alterations was found. After repeated subsampling, the strength of the expansion versus patch-test correlation and the threshold at which it became significant changed. Expanded TCRs formed significantly more large CDR3 similarity clusters than pre-sensitization or healthy control sets, consistent with antigen-driven responses. Patch test score correlated positively with the number of PT1 expanded TCRs, reaching significance at thresholds 8, 16 and 32 but not at 4. Because every patient had alopecia, a presumed autoimmune disease, the patients' immune response might differ from that of healthy individuals.

The library was obtained by RACE. Sequencer: NextSeq 500. During library preparation, unique molecular identifiers were attached to individual cDNA molecules so that TCRs could be counted in a quantitative, reproducible way. From each blood RNA sample, both TCR alpha and TCR beta chains were sequenced. Processing in the source paper ran as follows. Samples had a median of roughly 99,000 TCRs, with a range from roughly 23,224 to 750,000. V, J and CDR3 annotation of the TCR reads was carried out using the Decombinator software suite. For PS versus PT1 abundance plots, all samples were subsampled to the same number of TCRs (28,000). Expanded TCRs were defined as absent before sensitization and observed at least eight times at the 2-week time point. The public reads were run again by TCRdb, first through fastp at Q25 and then through MiXCR, and only productive beta chains were kept. Every distinct CDR3 protein forms one entry, paired with its most common genes and DNA. The V and J calls, along with clone size, are taken from TCRdb and not from the paper's own processing. This sample lists about 300,000 distinct CDR3 sequences; 4.5% to 7% were detected once. Of the sample, less than 9% is held by the ten largest clones.

This clonotype has ten or more counts. This receptor's antigen is unknown. No base quality information exists; no much larger clone differs at one position. The CDR3 runs 14 amino acids, cysteine and phenylalanine included. Of all the DNA, just the CDR3 is kept, 42 bases in frame from base 1. Taken from the germline V gene, the CDR1 and CDR2 loops are SGHTA and FQGNSA. The germline ends are 14 bases apart after V is trimmed by 5 bases and J by 3 bases. The time point label corresponds to: pre-sensitization, week 0. The meaning of the sample's treatment or condition label: therapeutic diphenylcyclopropenone sensitization with weekly scalp DPC. At each patch-test visit, blood was drawn before the patch test was applied. Patients were eligible if aged 18 to 70, diagnosed with alopecia and judged suitable for DPC therapy, and pregnant patients were excluded. Total RNA was isolated from unfractionated whole blood collected in Tempus Blood RNA tubes.

The origin of this receptor is a young woman with alopecia areata. Some clones in this sample may be carry-over from other donors' samples. Rearrangement joined TRBV7-2 to TRBJ2-7; possibly the D gene is TRBD1, per 6 matching bases. This specimen consisted of whole blood, obtained in connection with sensitization to the hapten diphenylcyclopropenone (DPC). The DNA is TGTGCCAGCAGCCCTGAACAGGACAGCTACGAGCAGTACTTC. Its coded protein is CASSPEQDSYEQYF.